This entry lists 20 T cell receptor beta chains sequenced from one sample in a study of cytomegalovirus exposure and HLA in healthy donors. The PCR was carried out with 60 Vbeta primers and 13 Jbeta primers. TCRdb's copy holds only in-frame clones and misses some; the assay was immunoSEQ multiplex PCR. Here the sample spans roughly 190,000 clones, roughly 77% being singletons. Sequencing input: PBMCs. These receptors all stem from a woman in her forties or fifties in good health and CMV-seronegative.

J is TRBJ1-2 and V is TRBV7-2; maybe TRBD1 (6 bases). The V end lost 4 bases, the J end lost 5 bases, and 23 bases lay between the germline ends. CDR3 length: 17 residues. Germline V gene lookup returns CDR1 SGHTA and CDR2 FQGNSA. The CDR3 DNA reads TGTGCCAGCAGCTCCCCAACAGGGAGCTCTCCTCCATATGGCTACACCTTC. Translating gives CASSSPTGSSPPYGYTF.

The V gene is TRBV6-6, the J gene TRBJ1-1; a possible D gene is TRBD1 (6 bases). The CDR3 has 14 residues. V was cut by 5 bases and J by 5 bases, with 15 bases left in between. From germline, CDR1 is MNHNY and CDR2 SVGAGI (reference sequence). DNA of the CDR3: TGTGCCAGCAGTACCAGGGGCGAGGGGACTGAAGCTTTCTTT. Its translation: CASSTRGEGTEAFF.

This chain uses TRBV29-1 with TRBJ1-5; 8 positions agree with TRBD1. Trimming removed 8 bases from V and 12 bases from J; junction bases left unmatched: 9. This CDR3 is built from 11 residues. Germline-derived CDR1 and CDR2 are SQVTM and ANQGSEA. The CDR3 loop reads CSTTLTGVQHF. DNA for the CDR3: TGCAGCACTACACTGACAGGGGTCCAGCATTTT.

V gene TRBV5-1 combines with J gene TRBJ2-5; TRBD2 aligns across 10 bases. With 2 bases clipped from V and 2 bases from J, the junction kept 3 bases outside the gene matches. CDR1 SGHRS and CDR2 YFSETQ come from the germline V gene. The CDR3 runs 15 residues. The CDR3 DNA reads TGCGCCAGCAGCTTACCAGCGGGGGGGCAAGAGACCCAGTACTTC. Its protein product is CASSLPAGGQETQYF.

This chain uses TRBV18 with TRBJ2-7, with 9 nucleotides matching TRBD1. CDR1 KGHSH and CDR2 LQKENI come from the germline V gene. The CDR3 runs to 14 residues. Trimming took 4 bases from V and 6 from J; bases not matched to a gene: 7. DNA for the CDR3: TGTGCCAGCTCACACGGGACAGGGTCGCCCGAGCAGTACTTC. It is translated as CASSHGTGSPEQYF.

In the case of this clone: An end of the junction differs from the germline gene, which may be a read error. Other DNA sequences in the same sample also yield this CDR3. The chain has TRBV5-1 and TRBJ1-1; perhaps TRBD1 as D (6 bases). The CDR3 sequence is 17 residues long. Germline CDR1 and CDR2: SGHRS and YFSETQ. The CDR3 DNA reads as TGCGCCAGCAGCTTGCCTTCGACATACAGGGATTACACTGAGGCTTTCTTT. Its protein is CASSLPSTYRDYTEAFF.

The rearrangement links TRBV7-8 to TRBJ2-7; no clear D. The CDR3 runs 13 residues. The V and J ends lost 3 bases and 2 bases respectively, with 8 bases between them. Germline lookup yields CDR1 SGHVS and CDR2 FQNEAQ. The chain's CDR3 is CASSLRAAYEQYF. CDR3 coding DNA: TGTGCCAGCAGCTTGAGAGCCGCCTACGAGCAGTACTTC.

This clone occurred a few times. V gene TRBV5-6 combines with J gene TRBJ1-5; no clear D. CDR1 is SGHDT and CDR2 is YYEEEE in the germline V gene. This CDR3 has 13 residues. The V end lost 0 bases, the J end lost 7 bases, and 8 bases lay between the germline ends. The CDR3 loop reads CASSLGLGQPQHF. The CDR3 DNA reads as TGTGCCAGCAGCTTGGGACTCGGGCAGCCCCAGCATTTT.

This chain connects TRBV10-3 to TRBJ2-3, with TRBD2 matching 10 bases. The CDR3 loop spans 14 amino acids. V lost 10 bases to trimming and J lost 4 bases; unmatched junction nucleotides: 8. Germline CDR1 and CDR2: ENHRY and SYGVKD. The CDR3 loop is CATRTGTSADTQYF. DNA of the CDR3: TGTGCCACCAGAACCGGGACTAGCGCAGATACGCAGTATTTT.

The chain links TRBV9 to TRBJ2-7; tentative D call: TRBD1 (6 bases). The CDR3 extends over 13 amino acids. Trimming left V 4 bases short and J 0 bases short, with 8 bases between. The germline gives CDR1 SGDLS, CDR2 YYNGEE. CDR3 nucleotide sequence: TGTGCCAGCAGCAAGGACAGCTCCTACGAGCAGTACTTC. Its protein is CASSKDSSYEQYF.

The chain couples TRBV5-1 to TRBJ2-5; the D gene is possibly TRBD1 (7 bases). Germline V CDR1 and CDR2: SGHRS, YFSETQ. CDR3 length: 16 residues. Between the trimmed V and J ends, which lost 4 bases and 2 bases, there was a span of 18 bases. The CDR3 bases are TGCGCCAGCAGCGGCGGCGGGACAGCGATTCAAGAGACCCAGTACTTC. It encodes CASSGGGTAIQETQYF. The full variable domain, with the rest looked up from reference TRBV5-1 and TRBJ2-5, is KAGVTQTPRYLIKTRGQQVTLSCSPISGHRSVSWYQQTPGQGLQFLFEYFSETQRNKGNFPGRFSGRQFSNSRSEMNVSTLELGDSALYLCASSGGGTAIQETQYFGPGTRLLVL.

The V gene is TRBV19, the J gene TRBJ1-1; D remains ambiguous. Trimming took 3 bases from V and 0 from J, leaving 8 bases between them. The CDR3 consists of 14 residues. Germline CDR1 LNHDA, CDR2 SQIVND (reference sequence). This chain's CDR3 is CASSIGSLNTEAFF. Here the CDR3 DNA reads TGTGCCAGTAGTATCGGGAGCTTGAACACTGAAGCTTTCTTT. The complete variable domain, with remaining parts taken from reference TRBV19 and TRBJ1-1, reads DGGITQSPKYLFRKEGQNVTLSCEQNLNHDAMYWYRQDPGQGLRLIYYSQIVNDFQKGDIAEGYSVSREKKESFPLTVTSAQKNPTAFYLCASSIGSLNTEAFFGQGTRLTVV.

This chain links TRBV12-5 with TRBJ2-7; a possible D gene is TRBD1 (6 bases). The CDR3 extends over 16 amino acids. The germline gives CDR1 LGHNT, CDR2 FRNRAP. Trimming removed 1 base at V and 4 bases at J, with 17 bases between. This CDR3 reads CASGLAATGYHYEQYF. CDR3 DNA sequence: TGTGCTAGTGGTTTGGCAGCGACAGGTTACCATTACGAGCAGTACTTC.

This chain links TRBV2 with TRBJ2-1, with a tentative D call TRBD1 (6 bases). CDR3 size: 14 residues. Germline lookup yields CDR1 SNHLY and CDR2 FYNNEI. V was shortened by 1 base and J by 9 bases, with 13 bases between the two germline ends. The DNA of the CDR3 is TGTGCCAGCAGTGAAGTTTGGGGGCTCGGTGAGCAGTTCTTC. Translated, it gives CASSEVWGLGEQFF.

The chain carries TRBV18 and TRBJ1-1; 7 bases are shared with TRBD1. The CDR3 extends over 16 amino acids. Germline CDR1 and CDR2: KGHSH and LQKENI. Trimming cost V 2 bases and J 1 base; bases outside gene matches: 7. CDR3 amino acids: CASSPWITGENTEAFF. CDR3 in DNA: TGTGCCAGCTCACCATGGATCACAGGGGAGAACACTGAAGCTTTCTTT.

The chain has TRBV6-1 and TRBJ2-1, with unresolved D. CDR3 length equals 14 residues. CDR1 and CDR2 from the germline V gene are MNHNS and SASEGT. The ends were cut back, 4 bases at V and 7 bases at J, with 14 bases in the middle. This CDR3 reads CASSATAIRNEQFF. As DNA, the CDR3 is TGTGCCAGCAGTGCTACAGCCATCAGGAATGAGCAGTTCTTC.

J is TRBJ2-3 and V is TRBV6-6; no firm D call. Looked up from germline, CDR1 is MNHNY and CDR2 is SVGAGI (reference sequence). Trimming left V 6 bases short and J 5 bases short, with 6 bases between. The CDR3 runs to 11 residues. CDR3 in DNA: TGTGCCAGCAGGATCGGAGATACGCAGTATTTT. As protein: CASRIGDTQYF.

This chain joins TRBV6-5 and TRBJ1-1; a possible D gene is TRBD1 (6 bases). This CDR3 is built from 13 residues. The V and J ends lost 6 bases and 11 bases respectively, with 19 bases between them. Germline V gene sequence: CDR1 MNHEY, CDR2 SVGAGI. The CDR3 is CASRSAGTKRAFF. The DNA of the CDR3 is TGTGCCAGCAGGTCCGCCGGGACAAAGAGGGCTTTCTTT.

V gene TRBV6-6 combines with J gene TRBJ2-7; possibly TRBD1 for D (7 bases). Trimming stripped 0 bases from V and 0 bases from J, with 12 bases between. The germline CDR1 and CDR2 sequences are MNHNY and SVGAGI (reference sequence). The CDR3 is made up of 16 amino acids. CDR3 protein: CASSYSGGQYSYEQYF. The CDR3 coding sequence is TGTGCCAGCAGTTACTCGGGGGGACAGTACTCCTACGAGCAGTACTTC.

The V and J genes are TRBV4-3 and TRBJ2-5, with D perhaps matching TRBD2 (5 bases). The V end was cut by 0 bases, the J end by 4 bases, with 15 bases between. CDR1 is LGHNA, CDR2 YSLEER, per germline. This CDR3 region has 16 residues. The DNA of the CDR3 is TGCGCCAGCAGCCAAGAAAGCCAGCGGCCGGGAGAGACCCAGTACTTC. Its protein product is CASSQESQRPGETQYF.